This T cell receptor (beta chain) is drawn from a study of blood T cell repertoires in COVID-19. Germline assignment: CDR1 SGHRS and CDR2 YFSETQ. J was trimmed by 6 bases and V by 2 bases; bases with no gene match: 4. The CDR3 contains 14 residues. The assay was immunoSEQ multiplex PCR, and TCRdb's table has in-frame clones only and misses some. The sample holds tens of thousands of clones, about 90% seen once. Material for sequencing was peripheral blood. The chain has TRBV5-1 and TRBJ1-5; TRBD1 matches at 8 bases. This receptor was identified in a man older than 75 with acute or convalescent COVID-19. The chain's CDR3 is CASSFRGQGQPQHF. Here the CDR3 DNA reads TGCGCCAGCAGCTTCAGGGGGCAGGGTCAGCCCCAGCATTTT.